The following is a T cell receptor (beta chain) sequence with its context. Its antigen is not known. This specimen belongs to a study of OX40 agonist ivuxolimab in advanced cancers. Study-wide context: As their treatment, patients were administered ivuxolimab, an agonistic anti-OX40 (CD134) antibody.

The method was immunoSEQ multiplex PCR; TCRdb's version includes in-frame clones alone and lacks a portion of them. The sample carries about 34,000 clones, 80% to 95% recorded once. Samples of blood were obtained at baseline, on cycle 4 day 1, and on cycle 7 day 1. Findings and limits, study-wide: At doses 0.1 to 3.0 mg/kg, CD4+ and CD8+ clones expanded. Individuals who were partial responders at 0.1-3.0 mg/kg had clonal expansion that ranked among the lowest.

CDR1 and CDR2 (germline): MDHEN, SYDVKM. CDR3 length equals 11 residues. V gave up 5 bases and J gave up 0 bases, with 1 base separating them. This TCR derives from an adult with an advanced solid tumor such as melanoma, head and neck, liver or kidney cancer. The material was CD4+ or CD8+ T cells sorted from blood, obtained in a trial of the OX40 agonist ivuxolimab. V usage is TRBV28 and J usage is TRBJ1-2; D is uncertain. The CDR3 sequence: CASSPNYGYTF. CDR3 DNA: TGTGCCAGCAGTCCTAACTATGGCTACACCTTC.